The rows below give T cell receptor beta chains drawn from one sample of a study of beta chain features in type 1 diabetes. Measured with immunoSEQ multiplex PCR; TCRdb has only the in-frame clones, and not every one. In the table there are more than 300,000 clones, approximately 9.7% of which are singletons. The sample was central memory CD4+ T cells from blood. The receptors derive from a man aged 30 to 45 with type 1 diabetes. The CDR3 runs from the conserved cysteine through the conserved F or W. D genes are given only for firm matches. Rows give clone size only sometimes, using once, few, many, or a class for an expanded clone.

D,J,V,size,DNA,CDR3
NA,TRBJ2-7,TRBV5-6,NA,TGTGCCAGCAGCTTCGGTTTTCGGGGCTACGAGCAGTACTTC,CASSFGFRGYEQYF
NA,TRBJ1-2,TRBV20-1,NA,TGCAGTGTGGACAGCTATGGCTACACCTTC,CSVDSYGYTF
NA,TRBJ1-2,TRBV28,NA,TGTGCCAGCAGTTTAGTAAGGTACTATGGCTACACCTTC,CASSLVRYYGYTF
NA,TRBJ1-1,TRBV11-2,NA,TGTGCCAGCAGCTTTACCCAGACGAACACTGAAGCTTTCTTT,CASSFTQTNTEAFF
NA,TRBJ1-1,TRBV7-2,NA,TGTGCCAGCAGCCCCCGGGGGAGGCGGGCTTTCTTT,CASSPRGRRAFF
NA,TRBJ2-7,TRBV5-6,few,TGTGCCAGCAGCTTGTTACAGGTTCCCTACGAGCAGTACTTC,CASSLLQVPYEQYF
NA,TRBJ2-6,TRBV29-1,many,TGCAGCGTCCACAGCTCTGGGGCCAACGTCCTGACTTTC,CSVHSSGANVLTF
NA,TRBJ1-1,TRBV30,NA,TGTGCCTGGAGTGAAGGGCTGAACACTGAAGCTTTCTTT,CAWSEGLNTEAFF
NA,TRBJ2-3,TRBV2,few,TGTGCCAGCAGTGGTCTAGCTTCAGATACGCAGTATTTT,CASSGLASDTQYF
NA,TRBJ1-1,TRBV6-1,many,TGTGCCAGCACTGATGCACGGGGGGGCTTTACGAACACTGAAGCTTTCTTT,CASTDARGGFTNTEAFF
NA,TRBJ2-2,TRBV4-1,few,TGCGCCAGCAGCCGAGGACAGCAGAACACCGGGGAGCTGTTTTTT,CASSRGQQNTGELFF
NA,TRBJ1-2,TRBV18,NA,TGTGCCAGCTCACCACTCCGGGGGCTCGACCTGGTGGGCTACACCTTC,CASSPLRGLDLVGYTF
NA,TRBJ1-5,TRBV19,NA,TGTGCCAGTAGTATAAGGGGTAATCAGCCCCAGCATTTT,CASSIRGNQPQHF
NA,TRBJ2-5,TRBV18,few,TGTGCCAGCTCACCGAACGGAAAAGAGACCCAGTACTTC,CASSPNGKETQYF
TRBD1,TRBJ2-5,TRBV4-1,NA,TGCGCCAGCAGCCAAGATCGGGCAGGGGGCGGAAAGACCCAGTACTTC,CASSQDRAGGGKTQYF
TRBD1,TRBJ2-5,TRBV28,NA,TGTGCCAGCACTAGACAGGGCCAAGAGACCCAGTACTTC,CASTRQGQETQYF
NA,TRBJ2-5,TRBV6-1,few,TGTGCCAGCACCGGGCAGGGTCAAGAGACCCAGTACTTC,CASTGQGQETQYF
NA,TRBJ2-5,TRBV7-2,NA,TGTGCCAGCAGCGGGGGGACGGAAAGTGCCCAGTACTTC,CASSGGTESAQYF
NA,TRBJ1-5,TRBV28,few,TGTGCCAGCAGTCCTCACATGCAGCCCCAGCATTTT,CASSPHMQPQHF
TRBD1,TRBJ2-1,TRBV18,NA,TGTGCCAGCTCACGAAACTCGGGACAGGGGATCTACAATGAGCAGTTCTTC,CASSRNSGQGIYNEQFF
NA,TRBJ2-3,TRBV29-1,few,TGCAGCGGCGGCGGACGAAGGACGGATACGCAGTATTTT,CSGGGRRTDTQYF
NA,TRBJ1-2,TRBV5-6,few,TGTGCCAGCAGCTTCTACAGGGACGAGAACTATGGCTACACCTTC,CASSFYRDENYGYTF
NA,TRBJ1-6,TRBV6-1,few,TGTGCCAGCAGATTGGGGGATTCACCCCTCCACTTT,CASRLGDSPLHF
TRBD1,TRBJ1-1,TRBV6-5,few,TGTGCCAGCAGTACAGCGGGACAGCGGAACACTGAAGCTTTCTTT,CASSTAGQRNTEAFF
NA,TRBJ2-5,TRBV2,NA,TGTGCCAGCACCAACAGGGGAGGGGGAAGGGAGACCCAGTACTTC,CASTNRGGGRETQYF
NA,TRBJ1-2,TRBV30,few,TGTGCCTGGAGTTTCAGGTCGGGCTATGGCTACACCTTC,CAWSFRSGYGYTF
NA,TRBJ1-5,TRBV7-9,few,TGTGCCAGCAGCTTTGGGGGTACGGAGGGAACTCAGCCCCAGCATTTT,CASSFGGTEGTQPQHF
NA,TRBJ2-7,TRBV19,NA,TGTGCCAGTAGTGTAACAGTCCCGACGGGGGAGCAGTACTTC,CASSVTVPTGEQYF
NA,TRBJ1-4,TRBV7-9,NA,TGTGCCAGCAGCGCCACGAAGGGGGCAACTAATGAAAAACTGTTTTTT,CASSATKGATNEKLFF